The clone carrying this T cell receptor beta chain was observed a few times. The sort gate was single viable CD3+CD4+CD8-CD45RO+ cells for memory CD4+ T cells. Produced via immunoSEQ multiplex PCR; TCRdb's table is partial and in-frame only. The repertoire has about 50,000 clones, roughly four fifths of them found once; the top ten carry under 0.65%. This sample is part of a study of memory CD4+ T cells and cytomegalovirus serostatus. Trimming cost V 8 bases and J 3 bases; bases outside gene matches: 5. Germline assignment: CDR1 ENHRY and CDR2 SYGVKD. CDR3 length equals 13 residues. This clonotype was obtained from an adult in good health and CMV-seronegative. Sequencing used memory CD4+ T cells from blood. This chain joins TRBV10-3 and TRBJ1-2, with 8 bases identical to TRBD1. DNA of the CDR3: TGTGCCATCCTACAGGGGGGAGACTATGGCTACACCTTC. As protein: CAILQGGDYGYTF.